This TCR beta chain comes out of a study of a mutant IDH1 vaccine in newly diagnosed glioma. The study, taken as a whole, reports: The occurrence of vaccine-induced immune responses was seen in approximately 92% of patients.

In the case of this clone: What it recognizes is unknown.

The method was immunoSEQ multiplex PCR; TCRdb's version includes in-frame clones alone and lacks a portion of them. The profile shows under 35,000 clones, about 80% of them singletons. As to time point: baseline, week 1 (first vaccination visit). Treatment specified: pre-vaccination baseline after standard-of-care therapy. Donors' newly diagnosed IDH1-mutant WHO grade 3 or 4 astrocytomas lacked nuclear ATRX. This sample comprised PBMCs, obtained from a glioma patient treated with radiotherapy, temozolomide or both. The sequence came from a man aged 25-45 years with glioma.

CDR3 in DNA: TGCGCCAGCAGCCAGGGGGACAGGGATAATTCACCCCTCCACTTT. Translating gives CASSQGDRDNSPLHF. The V gene is TRBV4-1, the J gene TRBJ1-6; 9 nucleotides align to TRBD1. V was pared by 3 bases and J by 5 bases, with 2 bases of the junction left unmatched. The CDR3 covers 15 residues. Germline CDR1 and CDR2: MGHRA and YSYEKL.